Described below is a single T cell receptor (beta chain) sequence and its context. In the authors' workflow: For nucleated cells, counts were estimated from reference gene primer amplification. Clones were sequenced by immunoSEQ multiplex PCR, and TCRdb holds only the in-frame ones, with some missing. That table furnishes V, J and clone size, whereas the DNA furnished D and trimming. The sample carries 200,000 or so clones, more than 85% recorded once. Germline V gene lookup returns CDR1 SGHTA and CDR2 FQGNSA. V was cut by 4 bases and J by 8 bases, with 18 bases left in between. This CDR3 spans 14 amino acids. The record originates from a study of blood T cell repertoires in COVID-19. Study as a whole: Samples of COVID-19 (acute and convalescent) were obtained from the United States, Italy and Spain. From T cells, B-cell-depleted T cells, or PBMCs came the material, which was cDNA or gDNA.

The sequence was collected from a man between 70 and 80 years old with active or convalescent COVID-19. What was sequenced was peripheral blood. This chain uses TRBV7-2 with TRBJ2-7, with D perhaps matching TRBD2 (5 bases). The CDR3 DNA follows: TGTGCCAGCAGCTCACAAGCGGTGACCTCCCAGCAGTACTTC. Its translation: CASSSQAVTSQQYF.